This TCR beta chain was obtained from a study of CXCR3-negative and CXCR3-positive naive CD8 T cells. Frequency places this clonotype as medium-sized. Its antigen is unknown. Study-wide findings and caveats: Within a donor, both naive subsets shared TRBV-TRBJ usage, unlike memory cells.

The libraries of TRB cDNA were constructed through 5' RACE using UMI labels. For each CDR3 protein, TCRdb gives one entry from its re-call of the 5' RACE reads, without DNA. The data include some 5,500 distinct CDR3 sequences; the top ten clones carry just over 2%. All CD8+ T cell subsets were sorted in triplicate at 300,000 cells each. Naive CD8+ T cells had a CD45RO-CCR7+CD27+CD95- phenotype. The CDR3 runs to 12 residues. Germline CDR1 SQVTM, CDR2 ANQGSEA. This receptor was taken from a human donor in good health. Some clones in this sample may be carry-over from other donors' samples. Sequences were obtained from naive CXCR3- CD8+ T cells from blood. Documented subset: CD45RO-CCR7+CD27+CD95- naive CD8+ T cells lacking CXCR3 (TNR3-). The rearrangement uses TRBV29-1 and TRBJ2-7; TCRdb outputs TRBD1, but without DNA this stays unchecked. The CDR3 protein is CSVGDRGNEQYF.